Each of the 11 T cell receptor beta chains below was sequenced from the same sample in a study of cytotoxic CD8 clonotypes in ibrutinib-treated CLL. Libraries were prepared by immunoSEQ multiplex PCR; TCRdb keeps only in-frame clonotypes and omits some of them. The sample has 90,000 to 95,000 clones; roughly three quarters are singletons. The source was PBMCs, collected after 24 months of ibrutinib treatment. These receptors were collected from a human donor with chronic lymphocytic leukemia.

V and J are TRBV5-1 and TRBJ2-5; 7 bases are a match to TRBD2. Looked up from germline, CDR1 is SGHRS and CDR2 is YFSETQ. With 0 bases clipped from V and 5 bases from J, the junction kept 10 bases outside the gene matches. CDR3 length: 16 amino acids. The CDR3 sequence: CASSLGPAGKVETQYF. The DNA for the CDR3 is TGCGCCAGCAGCTTGGGACCAGCGGGAAAGGTGGAGACCCAGTACTTC. The full variable domain, its missing parts supplied by reference TRBV5-1 and TRBJ2-5, is KAGVTQTPRYLIKTRGQQVTLSCSPISGHRSVSWYQQTPGQGLQFLFEYFSETQRNKGNFPGRFSGRQFSNSRSEMNVSTLELGDSALYLCASSLGPAGKVETQYFGPGTRLLVL.

The chain employs TRBV27 and TRBJ2-1; D gene unclear. The germline V gene encodes CDR1 MNHEY and CDR2 SMNVEV (reference sequence). Between the trimmed V and J ends, which lost 0 bases and 0 bases, there was a span of 6 bases. CDR3 length equals 15 residues. CDR3 DNA sequence: TGTGCCAGCAGTTTATCGCAGAGCTCCTACAATGAGCAGTTCTTC. Translated, it gives CASSLSQSSYNEQFF.

The chain carries TRBV5-1 and TRBJ2-7; TRBD1 might be the D (6 bases). The CDR3 spans 13 residues. Germline CDR1 and CDR2: SGHRS and YFSETQ. Between the trimmed V and J ends, which lost 0 bases and 6 bases, there was a span of 10 bases. The CDR3 loop reads CASSLEGGGEQYF. For the CDR3, the DNA is TGCGCCAGCAGCTTGGAAGGGGGTGGCGAGCAGTACTTC.

The chain carries TRBV29-1 and TRBJ1-5, with 8 bases identical to TRBD1. The CDR3 consists of 14 residues. Per the germline V gene, CDR1 is SQVTM and CDR2 is ANQGSEA. V was pared by 5 bases and J by 0 bases, with 3 bases of the junction left unmatched. DNA for the CDR3: TGCAGCGTTTCGACAGGGGATAGCAATCAGCCCCAGCATTTT. Translating it yields CSVSTGDSNQPQHF.

The gene calls are TRBV9 and TRBJ2-1; TRBD1 agrees at 10 bases. This CDR3 spans 17 amino acids. The germline gives CDR1 SGDLS, CDR2 YYNGEE. V lost 3 bases and J lost 6; bases outside the gene matches: 12. The CDR3 sequence: CASSADRTGTGANEQFF. The CDR3 DNA follows: TGTGCCAGCAGCGCAGACCGCACCGGGACAGGGGCCAATGAGCAGTTCTTC.

The CDR3 region has the DNA TGTGCCAGCAGACGCAGCAACCCGACAGGGGACCTCACAGATACGCAGTATTTT. Protein: CASRRSNPTGDLTDTQYF. This sequence joins TRBV11-2 and TRBJ2-3, with 8 bases matching TRBD1. The junction had 16 bases not matched to a gene; V was cut back by 6 bases and J by 2 bases. CDR1 and CDR2 (germline): SGHAT, FQNNGV. The CDR3 length is 18 residues.

The rearrangement uses TRBV7-2 and TRBJ2-6, with 11 bases identical to TRBD1. The V gene's germline CDR1 is SGHTA and CDR2 FQGNSA. With 3 bases clipped from V and 4 bases from J, the junction kept 5 bases outside the gene matches. The CDR3 length is 17 residues. The DNA for the CDR3 is TGTGCCAGCAGCTTCGGGACAGGGGGTCTAGGGGCCAACGTCCTGACTTTC. Residues: CASSFGTGGLGANVLTF.

This clone has just one count. One junction end does not reproduce the germline sequence, and a read error may be involved. The rearrangement joins TRBV10-3 to TRBJ2-7; 13 bases are shared with TRBD2. This CDR3 comprises 15 residues. The germline CDR1 and CDR2 sequences are ENHRY and SYGVKD. CDR3 sequence: CAISAGLAGVHEQYF. In DNA form, the CDR3 reads TGTGCCATTAGTGCCGGACTAGCGGGAGTACACGAGCAGTACTTC.

J is TRBJ1-3 and V is TRBV28, with 7 positions matching TRBD1. Germline CDR1 is MDHEN and CDR2 is SYDVKM. CDR3 length: 13 amino acids. With V trimmed by 10 bases and J by 1 base, 4 bases remained unmatched. The CDR3 loop reads CATTGVSGNTIYF. The CDR3 DNA reads TGTGCCACCACAGGGGTTTCTGGAAACACCATATATTTT. The whole variable domain, remainder taken from reference TRBV28 and TRBJ1-3, is DVKVTQSSRYLVKRTGEKVFLECVQDMDHENMFWYRQDPGLGLRLIYFSYDVKMKEKGDIPEGYSVSREKKERFSLILESASTNQTSMYLCATTGVSGNTIYFGEGSWLTVV.

This clone was observed a single time. The rearrangement uses TRBV6-5 and TRBJ2-2; 9 positions agree with TRBD1. This CDR3 has 16 amino acids. The germline CDR1 and CDR2 sequences are MNHEY and SVGAGI. J gave up 7 bases and V 3 bases, and 9 bases lay outside the gene matches. CDR3 sequence reads: CASSYRTGAGNGELFF. For the CDR3, the DNA is TGTGCCAGCAGTTATCGGACAGGGGCTGGGAACGGGGAGCTGTTTTTT.

V is TRBV6-5 and J is TRBJ2-7, with TRBD1 identical over 8 bases. CDR1 MNHEY and CDR2 SVGAGI come from the germline V gene. The CDR3 contains 14 residues. The trim removed 5 bases at V and 2 bases at J, leaving 5 bases unmatched. The CDR3 protein is CASSQQGGPYEQYF. DNA for the CDR3: TGTGCCAGCAGTCAACAGGGGGGACCCTACGAGCAGTACTTC.